The clone carrying this T cell receptor (beta chain) was counted at least ten times. This sample was included in a study of tumor-infiltrating lymphocytes in primary liver carcinoma. A constant-region primer primed TCR beta cDNA synthesis from about 530 ng of total RNA. Libraries for TCR beta were built through three nested multiplex PCR rounds, which together made up a slightly modified ARM-PCR procedure. Amplification in the first two PCR rounds was performed using TRBV1-TRBV30 forward primers and a C-beta reverse primer for roughly 9 cycles each. TCRdb redid the calling of the multiplex PCR reads with MiXCR, one entry per CDR3 protein. The sample carries roughly 120,000 distinct CDR3 sequences, 64% recorded once. Total RNA and DNA came together from approximately 20-30 mg of bulk tissue without cell sorting. Tumor samples all exceeded 80% viable tumor cells. V trimming: 1 base; J trimming: 4 bases; junction bases outside the gene matches: 1. CDR3 size: 14 residues. Per the germline V gene, CDR1 is LGHNT and CDR2 is FRNRAP.

The sequence was collected from a woman aged 55-70 years with primary liver carcinoma and hepatitis B virus infection. The rearrangement joins TRBV12-5 to TRBJ2-3; 8 bases map to TRBD1. Sequencing was carried out using liver tumor tissue from sampling region 3. Indicated subset: tumor region T3, left-lateral pole. CDR3 in amino acids: CASGLGRGPDTQYF. The CDR3, as DNA: TGTGCTAGTGGTTTGGGCAGGGGGCCAGATACGCAGTATTTT.